This is a list of T cell receptor beta chains from one sample in a study of regulatory T cells in long-lasting Graves disease. TCRdb independently ran MiXCR on the multiplex PCR reads; one entry per CDR3 protein. Here the sample spans 300,000 to 400,000 distinct CDR3 sequences, around 15% being singletons. The data were also submitted as part of a second study, on T cells in Graves' hyperthyroidism and ophthalmopathy.

The sample consisted of peripheral blood mononuclear cells (PBMCs), taken at new diagnosis, from a patient treated with antithyroid drugs. These receptors all stem from a middle-aged man with Graves disease. Both conserved end residues are part of each CDR3.

v_call	j_call	cdr3_aa
TRBV3-1	TRBJ2-7	CASSPITRGGRDEQYF
TRBV12-3/TRBV12-4	TRBJ2-4	CASSLARQGIDIQYF
TRBV19	TRBJ2-1	CASSIGIHNNEQFF
TRBV4-1	TRBJ1-1	CASSQVANTEAFF
TRBV12-3/TRBV12-4	TRBJ2-1	CASNHGWLYNEQFF
TRBV28	TRBJ1-6	CASSLRPGGNSPLHF
TRBV28	TRBJ1-2	CASSPRLYGYTF
TRBV9	TRBJ2-5	CASSVFSGGQETQYF
TRBV6-2/TRBV6-3	TRBJ2-5	CASSYPGLAGLETQYF
TRBV7-9	TRBJ2-3	CASSLRDTDTQYF
TRBV12-3/TRBV12-4	TRBJ2-4	CASSRPGQGTIQYF
TRBV6-1	TRBJ2-7	CASTRGVEQYF
TRBV28	TRBJ1-1	CASSLTGQANTEAFF
TRBV6-5	TRBJ1-1	CASSLGQWTEAFF
TRBV2	NA	CASSPPPAGSSYNEQFF
TRBV7-3	TRBJ2-1	CASSLSGTSGSEQFF
TRBV4-3	TRBJ2-5	CASSQDKAGQETQYF
TRBV5-1	TRBJ1-1	CASSLARGGWGNTEAFF
TRBV20-1	TRBJ2-7	CSAREAGPGYEQYF